This T cell receptor (beta chain) comes out of a study of human T cells and chemical hapten exposure (dated by TCRdb to 2020 to 2023). Looking at the study overall: For sensitization, 2% DPC in acetone was applied to a 2 cm by 2 cm area of upper inner arm skin. Weekly therapeutic DPC doses were additionally applied to the scalp of patients throughout the roughly 22-week study period. Patch testing was done on the upper back using Finn chambers containing 0.01% DPC, and results were scored after 6 days according to International Contact Dermatitis Research Group standards. The patient cohort, mostly female, included alopecia areata with under or over 50% scalp involvement, alopecia totalis and alopecia universalis. Libraries were pooled for sequencing, and variation in per-sample TCR yields was attributed mainly to small differences in library volumes within the pool. The study tracked peripheral blood TCR repertoire changes in vivo during primary and secondary sensitization to the hapten diphenylcyclopropenone (DPC) in alopecia patients. Patient blood was sampled pre-sensitization (week 0) and at 2, 6 and about 24 weeks after DPC sensitization. Blood for TCR sequencing was provided by twenty-nine alopecia patients at one to four time points (pre-sensitization, 2, 6 and 24 weeks). General conclusions and limits of the study: Compared with pre-sensitization or healthy control sets, expanded TCRs formed significantly more large CDR3 similarity clusters, which is consistent with antigen-driven responses. After repeated subsampling, the strength of the expansion versus patch-test correlation and the threshold at which it became significant changed. DPC sensitization did not change how many TCRs were above 1 in 1000 frequency, and no evidence was found of alterations in global repertoire structure. Alopecia, a presumed autoimmune disease, was present in all patients, so the immune response of the patients might differ from that of healthy individuals. Patch test score was positively correlated with the number of PT1 expanded TCRs, with significance at thresholds 8, 16 and 32 but not at 4.

V is cut by 4 bases and J by 7 bases, and the space between the germline ends is 13 bases. The CDR3 goes from the cysteine to the phenylalanine over 13 residues. The only DNA kept is the CDR3, 39 bases in frame from the first base. CDR1 SEHNR and CDR2 FQNEAQ are derived from the germline V gene (reference sequence). In the paper's terms, the time point label means: pre-sensitization, week 0. The treatment or condition label, as the study defines it: therapeutic diphenylcyclopropenone sensitization with weekly scalp DPC. Blood at each patch-test visit was drawn before the patch test was applied. Patients were considered eligible if aged 18 to 70, diagnosed with alopecia and deemed suitable for DPC therapy, and patients were excluded if pregnant. Total RNA was isolated from unfractionated whole blood collected in Tempus Blood RNA tubes. Libraries were built with RACE. For sequencing, a NextSeq 500 was employed. During library preparation, unique molecular identifiers were attached to individual cDNA molecules so that TCRs could be counted in a quantitative, reproducible way. Each blood RNA sample was used to sequence both TCR alpha and TCR beta chains. Processing in the source paper ran as follows. Samples had a median of roughly 99,000 TCRs, with a range from 23,224 to 690,600. V, J and CDR3 annotation of the TCR reads was carried out using the Decombinator software suite. For PS versus PT1 abundance plots, all samples were subsampled to the same number of TCRs (28,000). TCRs were defined as expanded if absent before sensitization and observed at least eight times at the 2-week time point. TCRdb took the public reads, trimmed them with fastp at Q25, ran MiXCR for clone calling and kept in-frame beta chains. Entries are consolidated by CDR3 protein sequence, retaining the most common genes and DNA. It is TCRdb's table, rather than the study itself, that gives the V and J calls and clone size. This sample is represented by about 51,000 distinct CDR3 sequences; around a tenth of them were singletons. The ten largest clonotypes hold 13% to 15% of the sample.

The table lists this clonotype with many counts. Its recognized antigen is unknown. The input lacks base qualities; no much larger clone sits a single base away. This receptor chain uses TRBV7-9 and TRBJ1-1; TRBD1 is possibly the D segment (5 matching bases). This TCR was sampled from a woman in her thirties or forties with alopecia areata. Some clones in this sample may be carry-over from other donors' samples. The starting material was whole blood, obtained in connection with sensitization to the hapten diphenylcyclopropenone (DPC). The nucleotide sequence is given as TGTGCCAGCAGCTACGGGACTGACCTTGAAGCTTTCTTT. It translates to CASSYGTDLEAFF.